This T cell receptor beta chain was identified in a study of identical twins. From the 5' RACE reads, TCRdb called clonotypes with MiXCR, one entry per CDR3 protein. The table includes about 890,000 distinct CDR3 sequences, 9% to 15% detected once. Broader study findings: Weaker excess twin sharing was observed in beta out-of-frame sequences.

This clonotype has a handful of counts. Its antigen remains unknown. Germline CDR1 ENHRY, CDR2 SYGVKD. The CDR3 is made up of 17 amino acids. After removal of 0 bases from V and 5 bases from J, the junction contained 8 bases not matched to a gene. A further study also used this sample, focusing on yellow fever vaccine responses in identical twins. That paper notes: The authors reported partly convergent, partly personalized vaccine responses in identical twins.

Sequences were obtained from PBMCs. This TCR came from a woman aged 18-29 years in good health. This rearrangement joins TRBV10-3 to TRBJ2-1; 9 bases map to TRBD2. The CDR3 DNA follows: TGTGCCATCAGTGAGTCGACCACTAGCGGGTATGACAATGAGCAGTTCTTC. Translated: CAISESTTSGYDNEQFF.